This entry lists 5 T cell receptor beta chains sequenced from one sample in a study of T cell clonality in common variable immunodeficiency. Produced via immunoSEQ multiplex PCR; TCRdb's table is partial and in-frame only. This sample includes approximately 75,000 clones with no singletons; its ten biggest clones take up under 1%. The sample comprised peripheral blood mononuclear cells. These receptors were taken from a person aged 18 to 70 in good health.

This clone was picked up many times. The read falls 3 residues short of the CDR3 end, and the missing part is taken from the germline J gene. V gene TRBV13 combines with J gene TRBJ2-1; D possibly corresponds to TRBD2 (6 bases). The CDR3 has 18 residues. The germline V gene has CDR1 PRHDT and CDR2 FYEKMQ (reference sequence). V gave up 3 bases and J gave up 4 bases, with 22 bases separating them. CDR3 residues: CASSLGSLGTFIYNEQFF. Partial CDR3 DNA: TGTGCCAGCAGCTTGGGGTCCCTTGGGACTTTTATATACAATGAG.

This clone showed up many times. The CDR3 loop reads CASSRDTGELFF. The sequenced part of the CDR3 DNA is TGCGCCAGCAGTAGGGACACCGGGGAG. The chain uses TRBV5-1 and TRBJ2-2, with D unresolved. The read comes to an end 3 residues before the CDR3 does, leaving the germline J gene to fill in the end. Trimming left V 5 bases short and J 3 bases short, with 5 bases between. This CDR3 spans 12 amino acids. Germline CDR1 is SGHRS and CDR2 is YFSETQ.

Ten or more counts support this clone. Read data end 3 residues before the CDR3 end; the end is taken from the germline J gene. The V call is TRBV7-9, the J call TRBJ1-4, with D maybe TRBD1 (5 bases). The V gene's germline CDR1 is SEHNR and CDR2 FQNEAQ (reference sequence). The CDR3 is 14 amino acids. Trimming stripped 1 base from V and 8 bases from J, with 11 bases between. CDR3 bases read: TGTGCCAGCAGCTTAGGGGGCCTCAGGGAAAAA. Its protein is CASSLGGLREK. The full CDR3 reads CASSLGGLREKLFF.

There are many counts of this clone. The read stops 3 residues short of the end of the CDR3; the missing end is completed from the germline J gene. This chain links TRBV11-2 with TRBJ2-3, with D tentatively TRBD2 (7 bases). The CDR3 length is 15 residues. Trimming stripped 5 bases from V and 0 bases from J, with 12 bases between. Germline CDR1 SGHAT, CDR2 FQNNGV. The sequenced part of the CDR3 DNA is TGTGCCAGCAGCCCCGAGGGGGGGAGCACAGATACG. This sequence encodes CASSPEGGSTDT. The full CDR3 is CASSPEGGSTDTQYF.

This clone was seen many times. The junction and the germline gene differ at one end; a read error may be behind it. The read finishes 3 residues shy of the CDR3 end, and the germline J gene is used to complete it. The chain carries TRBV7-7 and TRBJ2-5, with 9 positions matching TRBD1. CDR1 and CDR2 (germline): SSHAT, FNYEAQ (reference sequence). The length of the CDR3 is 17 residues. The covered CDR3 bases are TGTGCTAGCAGCTTAGCGCCAGGACAGGGGAACCAAGAGACC. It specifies CASSLAPGQGNQET. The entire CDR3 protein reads CASSLAPGQGNQETQYF.